Each of the 21 T cell receptor beta chains below was sequenced from the same sample in a study of blood T cells in healthy people across ages. Sample-barcoded 5' priming and a J-beta primer mix drove a second PCR of 7 to 11 cycles. TCRdb redid the calling of the 5' RACE reads with MiXCR, one entry per CDR3 protein. The sample gives nearly 800,000 distinct CDR3 sequences, 25% of which show up once; approximately 3.7% is in the top ten. The same data also went into a second study, on T cells of mothers and their children.

The sequencing input was blood. The source is a boy younger than 18 in good health.

The chain employs TRBV5-6 and TRBJ2-5; a weak D match, TRBD1 (6 bases). This CDR3 has 14 amino acids. Germline CDR1 reads SGHDT; CDR2 reads YYEEEE. Trimming shortened V by 2 bases and J by 4 bases, and 12 bases separated the two germline ends. In DNA form, the CDR3 reads TGTGCCAGCAGCTTACCCGACAGGTCAGAGACCCAGTACTTC. Amino acids: CASSLPDRSETQYF.

The chain has TRBV19 and TRBJ2-1, with D tentatively TRBD1 (6 bases). This CDR3 has 13 residues. V shed 6 bases and J shed 3 bases, with 9 bases lying between them. The germline CDR1 and CDR2 sequences are LNHDA and SQIVND (reference sequence). CDR3 bases: TGTGCCAGTAGGTCAGGGGTCTACAATGAGCAGTTCTTC. Its translation is CASRSGVYNEQFF.

This clonotype turned up a few times. The J gene is TRBJ2-7, the V gene TRBV29-1, with 7 positions matching TRBD1. The CDR3 loop spans 13 amino acids. Looked up from germline, CDR1 is SQVTM and CDR2 is ANQGSEA. V dropped 7 bases and J dropped 3; count of bases not matched to a gene: 9. The CDR3 DNA sequence: TGCAGCGCTACCTCGGGACAGCTCTACGAGCAGTACTTC. Translating gives CSATSGQLYEQYF.

This clonotype was found a few times. The rearrangement joins TRBV12-3 or TRBV12-4 to TRBJ2-1, with no clear D. The J call is uncertain, as TRBJ2-7 better fits the DNA end. The CDR3 spans 13 residues. The CDR3 region is CASSLQLVTEQYF. The CDR3 nucleotides are TGTGCCAGCAGTTTACAGCTAGTAACCGAGCAGTACTTC.

The chain couples TRBV28 to TRBJ2-7; no firm D call. Trimming cost V 5 bases and J 4 bases, with 18 bases left between them. CDR1 MDHEN and CDR2 SYDVKM come from the germline V gene. The CDR3 runs to 15 residues. The CDR3 protein is CASSGGSSGGYEQYF. DNA for the CDR3: TGTGCCAGCAGTGGCGGTAGTTCGGGTGGATACGAGCAGTACTTC.

This chain links TRBV5-1 with TRBJ2-7, with 9 nucleotides matching TRBD1. This CDR3 is built from 17 residues. V was clipped by 4 bases and J by 3 bases; unmatched bases: 14. Germline loops: CDR1 SGHRS, CDR2 YFSETQ. CDR3 nucleotides: TGCGCCAGCAGCCCAGCTTTCACAGGGGGCGCTTACTACGAGCAGTACTTC. Translated, it gives CASSPAFTGGAYYEQYF.

The rearrangement joins TRBV7-3 to TRBJ2-1; D is unresolved. From germline, CDR1 is SGHTA and CDR2 FQGTGA. V lost 5 bases and J lost 10, with 15 bases in between. This CDR3 is 13 amino acids long. The CDR3 sequence: CASSPIRSGEQFF. CDR3 bases: TGTGCCAGCAGCCCGATTAGATCTGGGGAGCAGTTCTTC.

The gene calls are TRBV6-2 or TRBV6-3 and TRBJ2-1; TRBD1 matches 9 bases. CDR1 is MNHEY and CDR2 is SVGEGT in the germline V gene. The CDR3 has 15 residues. The junction had 4 bases not matched to a gene; V was cut back by 5 bases and J by 2 bases. CDR3 region: CASSTRTGAYNEQFF. DNA of the CDR3: TGTGCCAGCAGTACACGGACAGGGGCCTACAATGAGCAGTTCTTC.

The chain has TRBV7-3 and TRBJ2-5, with D perhaps given as TRBD1 or TRBD2 (6 bases each). The J call may be incorrect, as the DNA end agrees better with TRBJ2-1. Germline lookup yields CDR1 SGHTA and CDR2 FQGTGA. This CDR3 is built from 15 residues. In DNA, the CDR3 is TGTGCCAGCGGAGACCCGCCCGGGGGCGGCAATGAGCAGTTCTTC. It codes for CASGDPPGGGNEQFF.

The rearrangement uses TRBV24-1 and TRBJ2-1, with TRBD2 as a possible D gene (6 bases). The CDR3 sequence is 18 residues long. V was cut by 2 bases and J by 0 bases, with 16 bases left in between. The germline CDR1 and CDR2 sequences are KGHDR and SFDVKD. This chain's CDR3 is CATSDSDLAVSSYNEQFF. CDR3 DNA sequence: TGTGCCACCAGTGATTCCGACTTAGCGGTGAGCTCCTACAATGAGCAGTTCTTC.

In its sample, this clonotype was seen a few times. The chain carries TRBV5-6 and TRBJ2-1; possible D gene TRBD1, 5 bases. Deletions cut 4 bases from V and 15 bases from J, with 20 bases between. Germline-derived CDR1 and CDR2 are SGHDT and YYEEEE. CDR3 length equals 13 residues. This CDR3 is CASSIKQDTGPFF. CDR3 DNA: TGTGCCAGCAGCATCAAACAGGATACGGGTCCGTTCTTC. The full variable domain, with the rest looked up from reference TRBV5-6 and TRBJ2-1, is DAGVTQSPTHLIKTRGQQVTLRCSPKSGHDTVSWYQQALGQGPQFIFQYYEEEERQRGNFPDRFSGHQFPNYSSELNVNALLLGDSALYLCASSIKQDTGPFFGPGTRLTVL.

This clonotype was seen a few times. The rearrangement joins TRBV11-2 to TRBJ2-1; TRBD2 is a possible D gene (5 bases). V shed 2 bases and J shed 0 bases, with 8 bases lying between them. The CDR3 runs 15 residues. Germline-derived CDR1 and CDR2 are SGHAT and FQNNGV. DNA for the CDR3: TGTGCCAGCAGCTTAAAGCGGTTCTCCTACAATGAGCAGTTCTTC. Translating gives CASSLKRFSYNEQFF.

The rearrangement links TRBV2 to TRBJ1-2, with D perhaps matching TRBD1 (5 bases). CDR1 and CDR2 (germline): SNHLY, FYNNEI. V was clipped by 7 bases and J by 5 bases, with 17 bases between them. The CDR3 has 14 residues. Written as DNA, the CDR3 is TGTGCCAGCACTATAAGGGGTGCAGATTATGGCTACACCTTC. Its translation: CASTIRGADYGYTF.

CDR3 sequence: CSVEDLEGQNYEQYF. As DNA, the CDR3 is TGCAGCGTTGAGGACCTTGAGGGACAGAACTACGAGCAGTACTTC. The chain has TRBV29-1 and TRBJ2-5, with TRBD1 matching over 7 bases. The J call may be incorrect, as the DNA end agrees better with TRBJ2-7. The CDR3 totals 15 residues. The V gene's germline CDR1 is SQVTM and CDR2 ANQGSEA.

This chain links TRBV6-1 with TRBJ1-1, with D possibly TRBD1 on 5 matching bases. Germline CDR1 is MNHNS and CDR2 is SASEGT. Trimming took off 6 bases at V and 1 base at J, with 18 bases between the two ends. The CDR3 consists of 16 residues. The CDR3: CASSGGRAWRNTEAFF. The CDR3 bases are TGTGCCAGCAGCGGCGGCAGGGCGTGGAGGAACACTGAAGCTTTCTTT.

This chain uses TRBV7-2 with TRBJ2-3; maybe TRBD2 (5 bases). The V and J ends lost 6 bases and 1 base respectively, with 17 bases between them. The CDR3 sequence is 16 residues long. Germline CDR1 reads SGHTA; CDR2 reads FQGNSA. The CDR3 nucleotides read TGTGCCAGCAGTTCCCCAACCGGGAAGGGCACAGATACGCAGTATTTT. Residues: CASSSPTGKGTDTQYF.

This clonotype was seen only a few times. V gene TRBV5-1 combines with J gene TRBJ1-6; a weak D match, TRBD1 (5 bases). This CDR3 has 16 residues. In germline, CDR1 is SGHRS, CDR2 YFSETQ. Trimming took 1 base from V and 7 from J, leaving 15 bases between them. This CDR3 reads CASSLFIGGTNSPLHF. The CDR3 coding sequence is TGCGCCAGCAGCTTGTTTATTGGCGGGACGAATTCACCCCTCCACTTT.

This clonotype has a handful of counts. The chain carries TRBV12-3 or TRBV12-4 and TRBJ2-7, with 9 positions matching TRBD1. V gave up 1 base and J gave up 6 bases; unmatched junction bases: 4. CDR3 length: 14 amino acids. This CDR3 is CASSLGDREGEQYF. CDR3 DNA sequence: TGTGCCAGCAGTTTAGGGGACAGGGAGGGCGAGCAGTACTTC.

This clonotype was detected a few times. The chain recombines TRBV7-9 with TRBJ2-5, with D tentatively TRBD2 (5 bases). The J call is in doubt because the DNA end fits TRBJ2-7 better. This CDR3 has 15 residues. Germline V gene data show CDR1 as SEHNR and CDR2 as FQNEAQ (reference sequence). CDR3 DNA: TGTGCCAGCAGCCCACAAGGACTGCTCTCCTACGAGCAGTACTTC. This codes for CASSPQGLLSYEQYF.

This rearrangement joins TRBV6-2 or TRBV6-3 to TRBJ1-2; no clear D gene. The ends were cut back, 5 bases at V and 0 bases at J, with 10 bases in the middle. Germline V gene sequence: CDR1 MNHEY, CDR2 SVGEGT. This CDR3 region has 14 residues. CDR3 nucleotides: TGTGCCAGCAGTGAGACAACCCCTAACTATGGCTACACCTTC. Translated, it gives CASSETTPNYGYTF.

The rearrangement uses TRBV29-1 and TRBJ2-5; no definite D call. The last part of the DNA fits TRBJ2-7 better; the J call may be wrong. The CDR3 totals 13 residues. The germline gives CDR1 SQVTM, CDR2 ANQGSEA. The CDR3 DNA is TGCAGCGTTGTTTCCCAACCCTACTACGAGCAGTACTTC. Translated: CSVVSQPYYEQYF.